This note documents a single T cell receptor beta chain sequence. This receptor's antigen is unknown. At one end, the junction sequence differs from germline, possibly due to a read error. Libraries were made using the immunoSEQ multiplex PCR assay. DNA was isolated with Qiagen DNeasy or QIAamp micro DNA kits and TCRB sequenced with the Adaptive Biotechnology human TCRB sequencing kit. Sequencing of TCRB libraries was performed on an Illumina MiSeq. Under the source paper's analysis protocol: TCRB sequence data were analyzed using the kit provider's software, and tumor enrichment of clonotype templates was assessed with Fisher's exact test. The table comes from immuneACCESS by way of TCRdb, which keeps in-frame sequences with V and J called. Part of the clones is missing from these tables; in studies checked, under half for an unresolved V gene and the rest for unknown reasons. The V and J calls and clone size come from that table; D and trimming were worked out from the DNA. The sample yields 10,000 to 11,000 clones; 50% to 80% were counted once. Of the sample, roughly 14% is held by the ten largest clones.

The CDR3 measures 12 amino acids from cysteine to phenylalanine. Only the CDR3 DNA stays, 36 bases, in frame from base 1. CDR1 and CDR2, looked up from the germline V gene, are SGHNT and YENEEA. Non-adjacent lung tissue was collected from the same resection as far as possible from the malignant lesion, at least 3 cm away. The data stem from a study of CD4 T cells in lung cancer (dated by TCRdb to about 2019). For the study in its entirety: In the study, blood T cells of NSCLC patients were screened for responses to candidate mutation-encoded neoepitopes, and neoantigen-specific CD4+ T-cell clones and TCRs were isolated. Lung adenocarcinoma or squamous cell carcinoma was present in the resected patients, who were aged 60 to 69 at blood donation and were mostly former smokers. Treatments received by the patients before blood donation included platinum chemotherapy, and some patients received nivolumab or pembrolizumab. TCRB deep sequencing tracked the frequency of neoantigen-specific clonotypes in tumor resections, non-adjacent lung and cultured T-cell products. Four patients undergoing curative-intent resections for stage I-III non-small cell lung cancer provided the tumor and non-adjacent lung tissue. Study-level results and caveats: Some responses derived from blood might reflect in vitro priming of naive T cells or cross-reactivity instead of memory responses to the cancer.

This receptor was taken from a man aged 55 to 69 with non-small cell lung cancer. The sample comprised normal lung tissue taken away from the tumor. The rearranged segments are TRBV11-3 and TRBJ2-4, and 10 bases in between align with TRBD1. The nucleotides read TGTGCCAGCAGCTTAGGGGACAGGGGTCAGGACTTC. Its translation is CASSLGDRGQDF.